This is a list of T cell receptor beta chains from one sample in a study of regulatory T cells in long-lasting Graves disease. TCRdb ran MiXCR on the multiplex PCR reads and lists one entry per CDR3 protein. The table lists 350,000 to 550,000 distinct CDR3 sequences, 14% of them singletons. These data also featured in a second study, about T cells in Graves' hyperthyroidism and ophthalmopathy.

The sample consisted of peripheral blood mononuclear cells (PBMCs), taken at new diagnosis, from a patient treated with antithyroid drugs. These receptors originate from a woman in her 50s with Graves disease. Each CDR3 is given with its conserved first and last residue. Fields, in order: clone size, V gene, J gene, D gene, CDR3 protein, CDR3 DNA. D genes are given only for firm matches. Size tells how often a clone was seen (once, few, many) or the class of an expanded clone, and some rows leave it out.

size: NA
V: TRBV5-4
J: TRBJ1-3
D: NA
CDR3: CASSLGGDPSGNTIYF
DNA: TGTGCCAGCAGCTTGGGGGGGGACCCTTCTGGAAACACCATATATTTT

size: many
V: TRBV28
J: TRBJ1-2
D: TRBD1
CDR3: CASSPGQGANYGYTF
DNA: TGTGCCAGCAGCCCGGGACAGGGAGCTAACTATGGCTACACCTTC

size: few
V: TRBV4-1
J: TRBJ2-7
D: TRBD2
CDR3: CASSQGSPGLAAYEQYF
DNA: TGCGCCAGCAGCCAAGGGTCTCCGGGACTAGCGGCCTACGAGCAGTACTTC

size: many
V: TRBV7-9
J: TRBJ2-7
D: TRBD1
CDR3: CASSKTGVEQYF
DNA: TGTGCCAGCAGCAAAACAGGGGTCGAGCAGTACTTC

size: NA
V: TRBV9
J: TRBJ1-5
D: NA
CDR3: CASSVGSSNQPQHF
DNA: TGTGCCAGCAGCGTAGGATCGAGCAATCAGCCCCAGCATTTT

size: few
V: TRBV20-1
J: TRBJ2-1
D: NA
CDR3: CSAPPTSYNEQFF
DNA: TGCAGTGCCCCCCCGACTAGTTACAATGAGCAGTTCTTC

size: NA
V: TRBV27
J: TRBJ1-6
D: NA
CDR3: CASSLRGTYNSPLHF
DNA: TGTGCCAGCAGCCTCCGTGGCACCTATAATTCACCCCTCCACTTT

size: many
V: TRBV3-1
J: TRBJ1-2
D: NA
CDR3: CASSQDSHGYTF
DNA: TGTGCCAGCAGCCAAGACAGCCATGGCTACACCTTC

size: few
V: TRBV25-1
J: TRBJ2-5
D: NA
CDR3: CASSLVGESIQETQYF
DNA: TGTGCCAGCAGTTTGGTGGGGGAGTCGATCCAAGAGACCCAGTACTTC

size: few
V: TRBV27
J: TRBJ1-6
D: TRBD1
CDR3: CASTWDRGFSPLHF
DNA: TGTGCCAGCACCTGGGACAGGGGTTTTTCACCCCTCCACTTT

size: many
V: TRBV28
J: TRBJ2-1
D: TRBD2
CDR3: CASSSIREGWGEQFF
DNA: TGTGCCAGCAGTTCCATCCGGGAGGGGTGGGGTGAGCAGTTCTTC

size: many
V: TRBV2
J: TRBJ2-7
D: TRBD1
CDR3: CASYVTPADRDNWDSYEQYF
DNA: TGTGCCAGCTACGTCACCCCGGCGGACAGGGATAATTGGGACTCCTACGAGCAGTACTTC

size: NA
V: TRBV2
J: TRBJ2-1
D: TRBD2
CDR3: CASSSGTSGTYNEQFF
DNA: TGTGCCAGCAGCTCCGGGACTAGCGGGACTTACAATGAGCAGTTCTTC

size: once
V: TRBV3-1
J: TRBJ2-5
D: NA
CDR3: CASSQGPEEGRETQYF
DNA: TGTGCCAGCAGCCAAGGCCCGGAGGAGGGGCGAGAGACCCAGTACTTC

size: many
V: TRBV12-3/TRBV12-4
J: TRBJ2-7
D: TRBD2
CDR3: CASSFKGTKAYEQYF
DNA: TGTGCCAGCAGTTTCAAGGGGACTAAAGCCTACGAGCAGTACTTC

size: few
V: TRBV19
J: TRBJ1-2
D: NA
CDR3: CASSPRQSIYGYTF
DNA: TGTGCCAGTAGCCCGAGACAGAGTATCTATGGCTACACCTTC

size: few
V: TRBV7-2
J: TRBJ2-3
D: NA
CDR3: CASRFDWGRTDTQYF
DNA: TGTGCCAGCAGATTCGACTGGGGCCGCACAGATACGCAGTATTTT

size: few
V: TRBV27
J: TRBJ2-6
D: NA
CDR3: CASSLYEGSGANVLTF
DNA: TGTGCCAGCAGTTTATATGAGGGGTCTGGGGCCAACGTCCTGACTTTC

size: NA
V: TRBV7-3
J: TRBJ2-1
D: TRBD2
CDR3: CASSQREGPLNEQFF
DNA: TGTGCCAGCAGCCAGCGGGAGGGCCCTCTCAATGAGCAGTTCTTC

size: NA
V: TRBV28
J: TRBJ2-2
D: NA
CDR3: CASVFSPYITGELFF
DNA: TGTGCCAGCGTCTTTTCCCCCTACATTACCGGGGAGCTGTTTTTT

size: NA
V: TRBV10-3
J: TRBJ1-6
D: NA
CDR3: CAIRDSAGYNSPLHF
DNA: TGTGCCATCAGGGACAGTGCCGGCTATAATTCACCCCTCCACTTT

size: NA
V: TRBV10-3
J: TRBJ2-5
D: TRBD1
CDR3: CAISDPGQGIQETQYF
DNA: TGTGCCATCAGTGACCCGGGACAGGGGATTCAAGAGACCCAGTACTTC

size: many
V: TRBV12-3/TRBV12-4
J: TRBJ2-3
D: NA
CDR3: CASSPEVPGPSPRHTQYF
DNA: TGTGCCAGCAGTCCAGAGGTCCCGGGTCCCTCGCCTAGGCATACGCAGTATTTT

size: many
V: TRBV20-1
J: TRBJ2-7
D: TRBD1
CDR3: CSANHGQGGYEQYF
DNA: TGCAGTGCCAACCATGGACAGGGGGGATACGAGCAGTACTTC

size: NA
V: TRBV27
J: TRBJ2-5
D: TRBD1
CDR3: CASRRTGSGTQYF
DNA: TGTGCCAGCAGAAGGACAGGGTCGGGGACCCAGTACTTC

size: many
V: TRBV3-1
J: TRBJ2-7
D: NA
CDR3: CASSPRWATSYEQYF
DNA: TGTGCCAGCAGCCCCAGGTGGGCCACGTCCTACGAGCAGTACTTC

size: many
V: TRBV7-2
J: TRBJ2-3
D: NA
CDR3: CASRGGISTDTQYF
DNA: TGTGCCAGCAGGGGGGGAATAAGCACAGATACGCAGTATTTT

size: many
V: TRBV7-6
J: TRBJ2-1
D: NA
CDR3: CASSLGGTASYNEQFF
DNA: TGTGCCAGCAGCTTAGGGGGGACCGCATCCTACAATGAGCAGTTCTTC

size: many
V: TRBV28
J: TRBJ1-1
D: NA
CDR3: CASLPPRGAGRTEAFF
DNA: TGTGCCAGCCTCCCGCCTCGGGGGGCAGGGCGAACTGAAGCTTTCTTT

size: many
V: TRBV7-9
J: TRBJ2-5
D: TRBD1
CDR3: CASRQGEFQETQYF
DNA: TGTGCCAGCAGGCAGGGGGAGTTTCAAGAGACCCAGTACTTC

size: many
V: TRBV20-1
J: TRBJ2-7
D: TRBD1
CDR3: CSARRQGAYEQYF
DNA: TGCAGTGCTAGGCGGCAGGGGGCCTACGAGCAGTACTTC

size: many
V: TRBV10-1
J: TRBJ1-1
D: NA
CDR3: CASSERARSYLRNTEAFF
DNA: TGCGCCAGCAGTGAAAGGGCACGGTCCTATCTCCGGAACACTGAAGCTTTCTTT

size: few
V: TRBV5-1
J: TRBJ2-2
D: NA
CDR3: CASSLGGKRNTGELFF
DNA: TGCGCCAGCAGCTTGGGAGGGAAAAGGAACACCGGGGAGCTGTTTTTT

size: many
V: TRBV2
J: TRBJ2-5
D: NA
CDR3: CASSDETATATQETQYF
DNA: TGTGCCAGCAGTGACGAGACAGCGACAGCTACGCAAGAGACCCAGTACTTC

size: few
V: TRBV10-3
J: TRBJ1-1
D: TRBD1
CDR3: CAINPREGADTEAFF
DNA: TGTGCCATCAACCCCCGGGAGGGGGCGGACACTGAAGCTTTCTTT

size: few
V: TRBV5-1
J: TRBJ1-1
D: TRBD1
CDR3: CASSLDPAGGEAFF
DNA: TGCGCCAGCAGCTTGGATCCGGCAGGGGGCGAAGCTTTCTTT

size: NA
V: TRBV15
J: TRBJ1-5
D: NA
CDR3: CATSRDHRNNQPQHF
DNA: TGTGCCACCAGCAGAGACCACAGGAACAATCAGCCCCAGCATTTT

size: many
V: TRBV7-2
J: TRBJ2-7
D: NA
CDR3: CASSLAGDQYEQYF
DNA: TGTGCCAGCAGCTTAGCGGGAGACCAATACGAGCAGTACTTC

size: few
V: TRBV20-1
J: TRBJ2-7
D: TRBD2
CDR3: CSARGLAGGHYEQYF
DNA: TGCAGTGCTAGAGGACTAGCGGGAGGCCACTACGAGCAGTACTTC

size: many
V: TRBV30
J: TRBJ2-4
D: NA
CDR3: CAWELAKNIQYF
DNA: TGTGCCTGGGAACTAGCCAAAAACATTCAGTACTTC